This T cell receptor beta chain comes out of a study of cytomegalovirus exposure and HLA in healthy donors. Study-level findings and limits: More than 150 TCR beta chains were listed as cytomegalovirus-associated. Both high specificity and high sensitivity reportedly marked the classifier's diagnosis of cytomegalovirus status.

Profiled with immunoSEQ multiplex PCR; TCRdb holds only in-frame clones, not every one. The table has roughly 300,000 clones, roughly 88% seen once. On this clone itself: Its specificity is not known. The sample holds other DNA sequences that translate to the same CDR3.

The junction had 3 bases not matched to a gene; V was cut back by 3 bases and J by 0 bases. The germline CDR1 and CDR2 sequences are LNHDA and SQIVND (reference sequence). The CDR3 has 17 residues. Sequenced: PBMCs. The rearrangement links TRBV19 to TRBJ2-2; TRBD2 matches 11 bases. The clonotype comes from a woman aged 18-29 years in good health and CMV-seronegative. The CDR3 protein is CASSIGTSGTNTGELFF. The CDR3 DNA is TGTGCCAGTAGTATCGGGACTAGCGGAACGAACACCGGGGAGCTGTTTTTT.